One TCR beta chain is described in this entry. CDR3 size: 16 residues. V lost 1 base and J lost 0, with 13 bases in between. Germline V gene lookup returns CDR1 SGDLS and CDR2 YYNGEE. The data are from a study of OX40 agonist ivuxolimab in advanced cancers. Study as a whole: Ivuxolimab doses were 0.01, 0.1, 0.3, 1.5, 3 or 10 mg/kg every 2 weeks. Averaging about 60 years in age, with a range of 23 to 79, the cohort was about 85% male. Dose-escalation patients' cancers were hepatocellular carcinoma, melanoma, renal cell or head and neck cancer.

The data were produced by immunoSEQ multiplex PCR, yet TCRdb's version contains in-frame clones alone and is incomplete. The sample has fewer than 120,000 clones, approximately 89% seen once. J is TRBJ1-1 and V is TRBV9; D unclear. The starting material was CD4+ or CD8+ T cells sorted from blood, obtained in a trial of the OX40 agonist ivuxolimab. The receptor was isolated from an adult with an advanced solid tumor such as melanoma, head and neck, liver or kidney cancer. This CDR3 reads CASSVSGSEMNTEAFF. In nucleotides, the CDR3 is TGTGCCAGCAGCGTATCTGGGTCGGAGATGAACACTGAAGCTTTCTTT. Looking up the rest from reference TRBV9 and TRBJ1-1 gives the full variable domain: DSGVTQTPKHLITATGQRVTLRCSPRSGDLSVYWYQQSLDQGLQFLIQYYNGEERAKGNILERFSAQQFPDLHSELNLSSLELGDSALYFCASSVSGSEMNTEAFFGQGTRLTVV.